The 4 T cell receptor beta chains given below trace back to one sample, sequenced in a study of T-cell reconstitution after alpha-beta-depleted transplantation in children. Unique molecular identifiers were built into the TCRbeta library. TCRdb re-derived calls from the PCR reads in MiXCR, one entry per CDR3 protein. This sample yields roughly 400,000 distinct CDR3 sequences, of which approximately 20% are seen a single time; 3.5% to 4% belongs to the top ten. The specimen was PBMCs from the stem cell graft donor, collected from the stem cell graft. These receptors originate from a human donor who donated a stem cell graft to a child with acute myeloid leukemia.

This sequence joins TRBV28 and TRBJ2-7; D not certain. The CDR3 length is 12 residues. Trimming removed 7 bases from V and 7 bases from J, with 14 bases in between. CDR1 and CDR2 (germline): MDHEN, SYDVKM. This chain's CDR3 is CASNAESPEQYF. DNA of the CDR3: TGTGCCAGCAACGCGGAGTCACCGGAGCAGTACTTC. The full variable domain, with the rest looked up from reference TRBV28 and TRBJ2-7, is DVKVTQSSRYLVKRTGEKVFLECVQDMDHENMFWYRQDPGLGLRLIYFSYDVKMKEKGDIPEGYSVSREKKERFSLILESASTNQTSMYLCASNAESPEQYFGPGTRLTVT.

The chain uses TRBV24-1 and TRBJ2-5, with TRBD1 matching over 7 bases. Losses at the gene ends were 6 bases for V and 5 bases for J; bases not matched to a gene: 5. The CDR3 sequence is 13 residues long. Germline V lookup: CDR1 KGHDR, CDR2 SFDVKD. CDR3: CATSRGPGETQYF. As DNA, the CDR3 is TGTGCCACCAGTAGGGGGCCGGGGGAGACCCAGTACTTC.

The chain couples TRBV10-3 to TRBJ2-7; TRBD2 is a possible D gene (6 bases). The CDR3 is 16 amino acids. V lost 8 bases and J 2 bases, leaving 22 bases between the germline ends. CDR1 and CDR2 from the germline V gene are ENHRY and SYGVKD. The DNA for the CDR3 is TGTGCCATCGCTCCCGGGTCTGGCGGGACCCCCTACGAGCAGTACTTC. It yields the protein CAIAPGSGGTPYEQYF.

This clonotype was found a few times. The J gene is TRBJ2-5, the V gene TRBV7-9, with D tentatively TRBD2 (5 bases). The CDR3 totals 13 residues. CDR1 is SEHNR and CDR2 is FQNEAQ in the germline V gene (reference sequence). Trimming shortened V by 5 bases and J by 3 bases, and 10 bases separated the two germline ends. CDR3 protein: CASSPGSEETQYF. CDR3 in DNA: TGTGCCAGCAGCCCGGGGTCGGAAGAGACCCAGTACTTC.